This T cell receptor (beta chain) was sequenced in a study of healthy donors' naive CD4 and CD8 T cells. Study in general: A new alpha primer set targeted every functional IMGT alpha variant.

The CDR3 consists of 14 residues. Germline V CDR1 and CDR2: MNHEY, SMNVEV (reference sequence). Trimming cost V 6 bases and J 6 bases; bases outside gene matches: 2. TCR libraries were built from 500 to 550 ng of total RNA by linear amplification. TCRdb called the reads again in MiXCR, with one record for every CDR3 protein. The sample has approximately 180,000 distinct CDR3 sequences; around three quarters are singletons. The sequencing input was naive CD4+ and CD8+ T cells sorted from blood, pooled from several donors. This clonotype was obtained from a pool of human donors in good health; the sample pools cells from several healthy donors. The gene calls are TRBV27 and TRBJ2-1, with 13 nucleotides matching TRBD2. The CDR3 loop is CASSGLAGVNEQFF. The CDR3, as DNA: TGTGCCAGCAGCGGACTAGCGGGAGTCAATGAGCAGTTCTTC.